The present T cell receptor (beta chain) was sequenced within a study of cytomegalovirus exposure and HLA in healthy donors. Regarding this clone: No antigen is known for it.

Findings and caveats of the study: The study designated roughly 150 TCR beta chains cytomegalovirus-associated. At a 0.05 false discovery rate, a later analysis found 15,000 to 20,000 TCR beta sequences to be associated with HLA alleles. V- and J-gene trimming in TCR beta was tied to a missense DCLRE1C variant by an analysis performed later.

Unmatched junction bases numbered 14, after V lost 4 bases and J lost 5 bases. The germline gives CDR1 GTSNPN, CDR2 SVGIG (reference sequence). The CDR3 is made up of 16 amino acids. PCR used 60 Vbeta primers and 13 Jbeta primers. Using immunoSEQ multiplex PCR, the repertoire was profiled, and TCRdb retains in-frame clones only, with some absent. The sample contains 95,000 to 150,000 clones, 73% of which appear only once. The sample taken for sequencing was PBMCs. The sequence derives from a man in his fifties or sixties in good health and CMV-seropositive. The rearrangement uses TRBV30 and TRBJ2-5; TRBD1 matches 9 bases. The CDR3 here is CAWTNPMTGGWETQYF. DNA of the CDR3: TGTGCCTGGACTAACCCGATGACAGGGGGTTGGGAGACCCAGTACTTC.